The source of this T cell receptor beta chain is a study of T cells in Graves' hyperthyroidism and ophthalmopathy. Germline V gene sequence: CDR1 SQVTM, CDR2 ANQGSEA. The CDR3 is 12 amino acids. The V end lost 5 bases, the J end lost 4 bases, and 11 bases lay between the germline ends. As to this clonotype: With a much larger clone just one base away, this may be a read error.

TCR beta CDR3 regions were amplified from RNA. The HTBI primer set served for first-round RT-PCR of the TCR CDR3. TCRdb itself ran the multiplex PCR reads through MiXCR, one entry per CDR3 protein. The sample shows approximately 700,000 distinct CDR3 sequences, roughly 46% of them seen only once. The clonotype originates from an adult man with Graves' disease, either hyperthyroidism or ophthalmopathy (not recorded which). This sequence joins TRBV29-1 and TRBJ1-1; the D is unclear. Material: peripheral blood or thyroid tissue (not recorded which). In DNA form, the CDR3 reads TGCAGCGTTTCTGGCAGGATCACTGAAGCTTTCTTT. Its translation: CSVSGRITEAFF.